This T cell receptor beta chain was obtained from a study of T cell responses to AZD1222 COVID-19 vaccine (dated by TCRdb to the early 2020s). In the study overall: Because spike-specific TCR depth and breadth did not differ between the two schedules, AZD1222 recipients who got a second dose at roughly 4 weeks were pooled with those who got a second dose at roughly 12 weeks. A total of approximately 230 trial participants underwent TCR sequencing, of whom 200 to 220 received two doses of AZD1222 and around 25 received two doses of the MenACWY control vaccine. Trial participants were enrolled into age subgroups of 18-55, 56-69 and 70-plus years, which contained approximately 150, 28 and 58 TCR-sequenced participants, respectively. Beyond this particular receptor, the publication reports: Most participants were white British and females outnumbered males, and the authors suggested that clonal diversity may have been underestimated. After two AZD1222 doses, spike-specific TCR breadth and depth were significantly higher than at day 0 and than in MenACWY recipients. CD4 TCRs associated with the vaccine covered the entire spike protein, and the dominant responses were in regions 160-218 and 743-854. The 56-69-year group was small, and its depth increase did not reach significance, likely because of low power. Conclusions about previously exposed vaccinees are limited, since just six or seven AZD1222 recipients were seropositive for SARS-CoV-2 at baseline. Because no day 14 peak-response samples were available, the repertoires could be characterized only after the peak T cell response. Nearly half of unique spike-specific TCRs reportedly recognized epitopes outside regions mutated in the B.1.351 and B.1.1.7 variants.

This specimen's time point label, per the study, means: baseline before first vaccination. Vaccinee samples came from UK trials COV001 and COV002, including a single-blind randomized controlled phase 2/3 trial of AZD1222 (ChAdOx1 nCoV-19) in healthy adults. For TCRbeta chain sequencing, PBMC samples from trial participants were taken at day 0 and at day 28 after the second dose. The CDR3 covers 13 residues, taking in both the cysteine and the phenylalanine. The CDR3 DNA has 39 bases and is translated from base 1. CDR1 and CDR2 are drawn from the germline V gene: MDHEN, SYDVKM. V loses 4 bases, J loses 11 bases, and the germline ends lie 17 bases apart. This clone was seen a handful of times. It lacks a known antigen. The input lacks base qualities; no much larger clone sits a single base away. The CDR3 regions of human TCRbeta chains were analyzed by immunosequencing. The original pipeline was this. Repertoire TCRs were matched against a reference library of SARS-CoV-2-specific TCRs generated with the MIRA antigen-specificity platform. Breadth meant the fraction of unique TCRs that were SARS-CoV-2-associated, whereas depth meant the fraction of total T cells that were SARS-CoV-2-associated. Using the MIRA data, every spike-specific TCR was mapped to the spike region that the TCR reacted to and assigned to either a CD4 or a CD8 class. Log10-transformed breadth and depth values were compared by one-way ANOVA with Sidak's multiple comparisons tests. TCRdb re-hosts the immuneACCESS table, in-frame sequences only. Its copies lack some clones; in the studies checked, an unresolved V gene accounts for under half of them, and the cause for the rest is not known. The V and J calls and clone size come from that table; D and trimming were worked out from the DNA. For this sample there are about 130,000 clones; about 80% appear just once. The ten biggest clones cover 4.1% of the sample.

The sequencing used peripheral blood, collected on day 0 of AZD1222 vaccination. The rearranged chain carries TRBV28 and TRBJ1-1; a weak D assignment points to TRBD1 (5 bases agree). The sequence derives from an adult in good health. The CDR3 region reads CASSSGRFVSAFF. The sequenced DNA is TGTGCCAGCAGTTCGGGACGTTTCGTCTCGGCTTTCTTT.